This section outlines one TCR beta chain sequence together with its context. Antigen unknown. This sample was taken from a study of T cell responses to AZD1222 COVID-19 vaccine. General study points: The reported proportion of spike-specific TCRs targeting unmutated variant regions was nearly half.

CDR1 is LGHNA, CDR2 YSLEER, per germline. V dropped 0 bases and J dropped 4 bases, with 10 bases sitting between them. The CDR3 loop spans 15 amino acids. Method: immunoSEQ multiplex PCR; TCRdb's copy keeps in-frame clones and lacks some. There are about 170,000 clones in the sample; 87% occur only once, and around 1.1% lies in the top ten. The V call is TRBV4-3, the J call TRBJ2-1; D gene ambiguous. The TCR sequence derives from an adult who received the AZD1222 COVID-19 vaccine. The material sequenced was peripheral blood, taken 28 days after the second AZD1222 dose. The CDR3 DNA sequence: TGCGCCAGCAGCCAAGATTTGCCGGTTTACAATGAGCAGTTCTTC. This sequence encodes CASSQDLPVYNEQFF.